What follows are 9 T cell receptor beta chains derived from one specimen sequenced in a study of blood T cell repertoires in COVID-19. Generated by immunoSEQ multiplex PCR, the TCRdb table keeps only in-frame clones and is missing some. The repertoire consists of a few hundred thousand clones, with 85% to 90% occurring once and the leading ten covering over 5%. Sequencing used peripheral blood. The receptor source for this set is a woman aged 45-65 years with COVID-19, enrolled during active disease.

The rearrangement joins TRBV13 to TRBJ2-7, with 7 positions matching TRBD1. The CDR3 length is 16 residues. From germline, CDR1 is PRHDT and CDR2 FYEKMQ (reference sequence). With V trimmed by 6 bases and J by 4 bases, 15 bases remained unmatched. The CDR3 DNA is TGTGCCAGCAGGAGGGACCGGGACAGCATTCCTTACGAGCAGTACTTC. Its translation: CASRRDRDSIPYEQYF.

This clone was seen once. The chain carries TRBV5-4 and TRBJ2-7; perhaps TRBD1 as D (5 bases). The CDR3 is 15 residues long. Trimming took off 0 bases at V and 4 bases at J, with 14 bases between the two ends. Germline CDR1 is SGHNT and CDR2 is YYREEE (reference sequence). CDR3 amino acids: CASSLAPTVEYEQYF. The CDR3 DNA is TGTGCCAGCAGCTTGGCCCCGACAGTTGAGTACGAGCAGTACTTC.

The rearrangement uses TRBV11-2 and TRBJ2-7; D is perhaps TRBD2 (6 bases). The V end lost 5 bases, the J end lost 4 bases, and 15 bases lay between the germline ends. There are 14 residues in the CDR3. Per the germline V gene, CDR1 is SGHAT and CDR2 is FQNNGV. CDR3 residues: CASSPRLVMYEQYF. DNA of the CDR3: TGTGCCAGCAGCCCTCGACTAGTTATGTACGAGCAGTACTTC.

In nucleotides, the CDR3 is TGTGCCAGCAGCTCAACCGGGACACGTAATCAGCCCCAGCATTTT. Translation: CASSSTGTRNQPQHF. This chain joins TRBV7-9 and TRBJ1-5, with D tentatively TRBD1 (6 bases). Germline V CDR1 and CDR2: SEHNR, FQNEAQ (reference sequence). V lost 4 bases and J 4 bases, leaving 14 bases between the germline ends. The CDR3 totals 15 residues. The full variable domain, rest sourced from reference TRBV7-9 and TRBJ1-5, is DTGVSQNPRHKITKRGQNVTFRCDPISEHNRLYWYRQTLGQGPEFLTYFQNEAQLEKSRLLSDRFSAERPKGSFSTLEIQRTEQGDSAMYLCASSSTGTRNQPQHFGDGTRLSIL.

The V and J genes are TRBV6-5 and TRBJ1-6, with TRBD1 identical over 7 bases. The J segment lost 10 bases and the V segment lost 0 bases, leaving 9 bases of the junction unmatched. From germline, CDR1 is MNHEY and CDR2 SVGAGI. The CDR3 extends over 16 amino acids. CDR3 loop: CASSYSRQGSQSPLHF. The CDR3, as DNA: TGTGCCAGCAGTTACTCGAGACAGGGTAGTCAATCACCCCTCCACTTT.

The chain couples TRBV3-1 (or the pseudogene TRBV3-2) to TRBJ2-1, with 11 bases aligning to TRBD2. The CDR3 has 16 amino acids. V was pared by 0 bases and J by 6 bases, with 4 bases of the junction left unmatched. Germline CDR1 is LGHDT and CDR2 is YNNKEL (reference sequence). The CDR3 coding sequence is TGTGCCAGCAGCCAAGATTCGGGGACTAGCGGCAATGAGCAGTTCTTC. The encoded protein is CASSQDSGTSGNEQFF.

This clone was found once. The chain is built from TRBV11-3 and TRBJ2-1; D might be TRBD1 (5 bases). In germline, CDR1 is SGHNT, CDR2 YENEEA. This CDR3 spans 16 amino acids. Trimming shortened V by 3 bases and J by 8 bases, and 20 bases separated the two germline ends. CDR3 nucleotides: TGTGCCAGCAGCTTCGAAGGGTGGGGCGATGGCGATGAGCAGTTCTTC. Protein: CASSFEGWGDGDEQFF. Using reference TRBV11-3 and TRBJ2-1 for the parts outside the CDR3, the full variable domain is EAGVVQSPRYKIIEKKQPVAFWCNPISGHNTLYWYLQNLGQGPELLIRYENEEAVDDSQLPKDRFSAERLKGVDSTLKIQPAELGDSAVYLCASSFEGWGDGDEQFFGPGTRLTVL.

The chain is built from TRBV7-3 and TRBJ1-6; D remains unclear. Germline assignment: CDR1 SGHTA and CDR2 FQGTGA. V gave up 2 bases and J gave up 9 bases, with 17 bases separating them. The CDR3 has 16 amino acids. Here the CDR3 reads CASSLLGPALSSPLHF. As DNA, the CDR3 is TGTGCCAGCAGCTTACTCGGTCCCGCCTTGAGTTCACCCCTCCACTTT.

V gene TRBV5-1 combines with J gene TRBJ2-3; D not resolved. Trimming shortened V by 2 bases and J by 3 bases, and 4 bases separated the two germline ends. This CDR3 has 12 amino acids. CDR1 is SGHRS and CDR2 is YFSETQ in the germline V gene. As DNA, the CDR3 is TGCGCCAGCAGCTTAGCGACAGATACGCAGTATTTT. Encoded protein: CASSLATDTQYF.